There are many counts of the clone carrying this T cell receptor (beta chain). The target antigen is unknown. This record belongs to a study of CD8 T cells in ankylosing spondylitis. Whole-study findings and limits: There were earlier reports of some motif variants in reactive arthritis synovial fluid and blood. It appeared that ankylosing spondylitis blood was characterized by a TCR beta motif of under ten highly homologous variants. Clones linked with disease were CD8+ and fairly uncommon in the peripheral blood.

Generation of TCR beta libraries employed quantitative 5'-RACE incorporating molecular barcodes. A single record per CDR3 protein comes from TCRdb applying MiXCR to the 5' RACE reads. This sample has about 240,000 distinct CDR3 sequences; around a tenth occur once, and the top ten carry less than 7.5%. The V end was cut by 3 bases, the J end by 0 bases, with 12 bases between. Germline V gives CDR1 DFQATT, CDR2 SNEGSKA (reference sequence). The CDR3 has 15 residues. Material for sequencing was blood, either unsorted or a sorted T cell fraction (not recorded which). The sequence came from a male donor with ankylosing spondylitis or in good health (not recorded which). The V gene is TRBV20-1, the J gene TRBJ2-1; possible D gene TRBD2, 6 bases. This CDR3 is CSARGGESSYNEQFF. As DNA, the CDR3 is TGCAGTGCTAGGGGCGGGGAGAGCTCCTACAATGAGCAGTTCTTC.